The 2 T cell receptor beta chains reported below all come from one sample, sequenced in a study of blood T cell repertoires in COVID-19. Sequencing used immunoSEQ multiplex PCR; TCRdb keeps in-frame clones, though not all of them. The table includes more than 200,000 clones, 65% to 85% detected once. The sample consisted of peripheral blood. These receptors all stem from a man between 40 and 49 years old with acute or convalescent COVID-19.

This chain links TRBV30 with TRBJ1-5; D gene uncertain. The CDR3 contains 14 residues. V shed 1 base and J shed 5 bases, with 12 bases lying between them. Germline lookup yields CDR1 GTSNPN and CDR2 SVGIG (reference sequence). This chain's CDR3 is CAWSGAAGHQPQHF. The CDR3, as DNA: TGTGCCTGGAGTGGTGCAGCGGGCCATCAGCCCCAGCATTTT. The entire variable domain, with the rest obtained from reference TRBV30 and TRBJ1-5, is as follows: SQTIHQWPATLVQPVGSPLSLECTVEGTSNPNLYWYRQAAGRGLQLLFYSVGIGQISSEVPQNLSASRPQDRQFILSSKKLLLSDSGFYLCAWSGAAGHQPQHFGDGTRLSIL.

This chain joins TRBV19 and TRBJ1-2, with 7 nucleotides matching TRBD1. V dropped 4 bases and J dropped 1; count of bases not matched to a gene: 6. Germline values: CDR1 LNHDA, CDR2 SQIVND (reference sequence). The CDR3 has 15 residues. The CDR3 coding sequence is TGTGCCAGTAGTACACAGGGGCTGAGTAACTATGGCTACACCTTC. This encodes CASSTQGLSNYGYTF.